A selection of T cell receptor beta chains follows, all from one sample in a study of CD8+CD57+ T cells in acquired aplastic anemia. TCRdb independently ran MiXCR on the reads; one entry per CDR3 protein. The data hold roughly 80,000 distinct CDR3 sequences, with around 70% observed a single time. What was sequenced was sorted CD4+, CD8+, or CD8+CD57+ T cells (not recorded which) from PBMCs. The receptors were gathered from a human donor with aplastic anemia. Each CDR3 is given with its conserved first and last residue. A D gene is named only where the DNA matches it firmly. A clone size is listed for some rows: how often the clone was seen (once, few, many), or a class if it is expanded.

TRBJ2-3	many	TRBV20-1	NA	CSARVLQSTDTQYF	TGCAGTGCTAGAGTTCTGCAAAGCACAGATACGCAGTATTTT
TRBJ1-2	NA	TRBV9	NA	CASSVEGSYGYTF	TGTGCCAGCAGCGTAGAAGGGAGCTATGGCTACACCTTC
TRBJ2-5	few	TRBV29-1	TRBD1	CSVDTGGQETQYF	TGCAGCGTAGATACAGGGGGGCAAGAGACCCAGTACTTC
TRBJ2-7	NA	TRBV20-1	NA	CSANYRAGYEQYF	TGCAGTGCCAACTACAGGGCGGGCTACGAGCAGTACTTC
TRBJ1-5	NA	TRBV7-9	NA	CASSLSGVQPQHF	TGTGCCAGCAGCCTCAGTGGTGTGCAGCCCCAGCATTTT
TRBJ1-1	NA	TRBV19	NA	CASSIGAGEAFF	TGTGCCAGTAGTATCGGGGCAGGGGAAGCTTTCTTT
TRBJ1-6	NA	TRBV7-8	TRBD1	CASSQTGGSPLHF	TGTGCCAGCAGCCAGACAGGGGGTTCACCCCTCCACTTT
TRBJ1-2	many	TRBV9	NA	CASSLTTGEGYTF	TGTGCCAGCAGCCTTACGACCGGAGAGGGCTACACCTTC
TRBJ2-7	NA	TRBV5-6	NA	CASTIEPRGLEQYF	TGTGCCAGCACGATAGAGCCCCGAGGGCTCGAGCAGTACTTC
TRBJ1-5	NA	TRBV20-1	TRBD1	CSAREGQHSNQPQHF	TGCAGTGCTAGAGAGGGACAGCATAGCAATCAGCCCCAGCATTTT
TRBJ2-7	once	TRBV7-2	NA	CASSLAAGPEPYEQYF	TGTGCCAGCAGCTTAGCGGCGGGCCCGGAACCATACGAGCAGTACTTC
TRBJ2-3	NA	TRBV2	TRBD2	CASRTSGSTDTQYF	TGTGCCAGCAGGACTAGCGGGAGCACAGATACGCAGTATTTT
TRBJ2-1	NA	TRBV2	NA	CASSASYNEQFF	TGTGCCAGCAGTGCTTCCTACAATGAGCAGTTCTTC
TRBJ1-6	NA	TRBV6-1	TRBD1	CASGQGANSPLHF	TGTGCCAGCGGACAGGGGGCGAATTCACCCCTCCACTTT
TRBJ1-5	NA	TRBV24-1	TRBD1	CATSESGTGGQPQHF	TGTGCCACCAGTGAGTCAGGGACAGGGGGTCAGCCCCAGCATTTT
TRBJ2-5	NA	TRBV19	NA	CASSIVHPFQETQYF	TGTGCCAGTAGTATAGTGCACCCCTTCCAAGAGACCCAGTACTTC
TRBJ2-7	NA	TRBV29-1	TRBD2	CSAVQAGEREQYF	TGCAGCGCCGTCCAGGCGGGAGAACGCGAGCAGTACTTC
TRBJ1-2	NA	TRBV24-1	NA	CATSESESARVYGYTF	TGTGCCACCAGTGAGTCGGAATCCGCACGAGTCTATGGCTACACCTTC
TRBJ2-7	NA	TRBV19	NA	CASSISRTQYYEQYF	TGTGCCAGTAGTATCTCGCGGACCCAGTACTACGAGCAGTACTTC
TRBJ2-7	NA	TRBV15	NA	CATRFYRGSYEQYF	TGTGCCACCAGGTTCTATAGAGGATCCTACGAGCAGTACTTC